This T cell receptor beta chain was captured in a study of T cells in localized non-small cell lung cancer. The study's findings and limits: Adjacent uninvolved lung tissue had the highest T cell clonality, exceeding tumor. Elevated circulating T cell density in blood was associated with longer overall survival. Appearing in adjacent lung were a median approximately 50 of the top 100 tumor clones.

V was clipped by 3 bases and J by 5 bases, with 14 bases between them. The length of the CDR3 is 14 residues. Germline assignment: CDR1 SGHRS and CDR2 YFSETQ. Clones were sequenced by immunoSEQ multiplex PCR, and TCRdb holds only the in-frame ones, with some missing. The sample shows over 20,000 clones, about 86% of them seen only once. With respect to this clone: The target antigen is unknown.

The sequence derives from a male donor older than 55 with stage II squamous cell lung carcinoma. The sample here was peripheral blood, taken before any cancer treatment. V is TRBV5-1 and J is TRBJ2-5, with TRBD2 as a possible D gene (5 bases). The CDR3 nucleotides read TGCGCCAGCAGCTCAGGACTTGAAACGGAGACCCAGTACTTC. Its translation: CASSSGLETETQYF.